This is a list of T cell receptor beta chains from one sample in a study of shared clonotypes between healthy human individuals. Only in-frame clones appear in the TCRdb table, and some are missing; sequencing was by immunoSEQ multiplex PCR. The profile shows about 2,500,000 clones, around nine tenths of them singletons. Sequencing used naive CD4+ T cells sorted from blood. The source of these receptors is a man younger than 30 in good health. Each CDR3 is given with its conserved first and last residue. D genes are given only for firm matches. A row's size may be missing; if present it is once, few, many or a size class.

CDR3 DNA: TGCGCCAGCAGCCAAGCTAGCGGGGGGGCCGGGGAGCTGTTTTTT
CDR3 protein: CASSQASGGAGELFF
V gene: TRBV4-1
J gene: TRBJ2-2
D gene: TRBD2
clone size: -

CDR3 DNA: TGCGCCAGCAGCTTGCCCGGGGGAGGAAACACCATATATTTT
CDR3 protein: CASSLPGGGNTIYF
V gene: TRBV5-1
J gene: TRBJ1-3
D gene: -
clone size: -

CDR3 DNA: TGTGCCAGTTCGGACATGGGGGGCACGCAGCCCCAGCATTTT
CDR3 protein: CASSDMGGTQPQHF
V gene: TRBV19
J gene: TRBJ1-5
D gene: -
clone size: -

CDR3 DNA: TGTGCCAGCAGCTTTTCGATTGGGGTAAACGGGGAGCTGTTTTTT
CDR3 protein: CASSFSIGVNGELFF
V gene: TRBV7-2
J gene: TRBJ2-2
D gene: -
clone size: -

CDR3 DNA: TGTGCCATCCAGGGAGGGGTCAATCAGCCCCAGCATTTT
CDR3 protein: CAIQGGVNQPQHF
V gene: TRBV10-3
J gene: TRBJ1-5
D gene: -
clone size: -

CDR3 DNA: TGTGCCAGCAGTGAATCGGGCCGCTCCTACGAGCAGTACTTC
CDR3 protein: CASSESGRSYEQYF
V gene: TRBV25-1
J gene: TRBJ2-7
D gene: -
clone size: -

CDR3 DNA: TGTGCCAGCAGCCTTATTGTGGTAGCCAAAAACATTCAGTACTTC
CDR3 protein: CASSLIVVAKNIQYF
V gene: TRBV11-3
J gene: TRBJ2-4
D gene: -
clone size: -

CDR3 DNA: TGTGCCAGCAGTCGACAGGGGAACCCCTACAATGAGCAGTTCTTC
CDR3 protein: CASSRQGNPYNEQFF
V gene: TRBV6-5
J gene: TRBJ2-1
D gene: TRBD1
clone size: -

CDR3 DNA: TGTGCCAGCATCCCCGGACCCGGGGGGGCCGATGAGCAGTTCTTC
CDR3 protein: CASIPGPGGADEQFF
V gene: TRBV6-4
J gene: TRBJ2-1
D gene: TRBD2
clone size: -

CDR3 DNA: TGCGCCAGCAGCTCGTCCGGGACGGGCACAGATACGCAGTATTTT
CDR3 protein: CASSSSGTGTDTQYF
V gene: TRBV5-1
J gene: TRBJ2-3
D gene: -
clone size: -

CDR3 DNA: TGTGCCAGCAGCTTAGGGGTAGCCGCAGATACGCAGTATTTT
CDR3 protein: CASSLGVAADTQYF
V gene: TRBV7-2
J gene: TRBJ2-3
D gene: -
clone size: -

CDR3 DNA: TGTGCCTGGAGTGTACGACTCCAAGAGACCCAGTACTTC
CDR3 protein: CAWSVRLQETQYF
V gene: TRBV30
J gene: TRBJ2-5
D gene: -
clone size: -

CDR3 DNA: TGTGCCAGTATGAACCCAGCGGGAGAAGGGGCGTCCTACGAGCAGTACTTC
CDR3 protein: CASMNPAGEGASYEQYF
V gene: TRBV19
J gene: TRBJ2-7
D gene: TRBD2
clone size: -

CDR3 DNA: TGTGCCAGTAGTCGGGATCGGGACGGGGAGCTGTTTTTT
CDR3 protein: CASSRDRDGELFF
V gene: TRBV19
J gene: TRBJ2-2
D gene: -
clone size: once